These 16 T cell receptor beta chains came from one sample sequenced in a study of shared clonotypes between healthy human individuals. Sequenced by immunoSEQ multiplex PCR; TCRdb stores in-frame clones only, minus some. Of about a million clones detected, around four fifths appear once; the ten largest clones hold approximately 1.5%. The sequencing input was memory CD4+ T cells sorted from blood. Subset: CD45RA-negative fraction. The receptors originated from a man between 18 and 35 years old in good health.

This clone was seen just once. The chain combines TRBV5-1 with TRBJ2-3; 8 bases fit TRBD2. Germline-derived CDR1 and CDR2 are SGHRS and YFSETQ. This CDR3 spans 14 amino acids. The V segment lost 0 bases and the J segment 15 bases; nucleotides outside the gene matches: 12. CDR3 sequence (DNA): TGCGCCAGCAGCTTGGAGGGCGGGGGGCTGGTCGTCTATTTT. Protein product: CASSLEGGGLVVYF.

This clone was found once. The chain combines TRBV10-2 with TRBJ1-5; no definite D call. Trimming left V 10 bases short and J 9 bases short, with 13 bases between. The CDR3 extends over 11 amino acids. The germline gives CDR1 WSHSY, CDR2 SAAADI. The CDR3 region has the DNA TGCGCCACCGGAGGACCTTCGCCCCAGCATTTT. Translation: CATGGPSPQHF.

This chain uses TRBV19 with TRBJ2-1; TRBD2 agrees at 9 bases. The CDR3 consists of 14 residues. V dropped 4 bases and J dropped 8; count of bases not matched to a gene: 6. Germline V CDR1 and CDR2: LNHDA, SQIVND (reference sequence). The CDR3 DNA reads TGTGCCAGTAGTACCCTAGCGGGATTGGATGAGCAGTTCTTC. Protein product: CASSTLAGLDEQFF.

This sequence joins TRBV6-5 and TRBJ2-5; TRBD2 is a possible D gene (5 bases). From germline, CDR1 is MNHEY and CDR2 SVGAGI. The CDR3 runs 12 residues. V was trimmed by 6 bases and J by 5 bases, leaving 10 bases between them. This chain's CDR3 is CASRRGTETQYF. The CDR3 DNA reads TGTGCCAGCAGACGGGGAACGGAGACCCAGTACTTC.

The chain is built from TRBV4-1 and TRBJ2-3, with 15 bases that match TRBD2. Trimming took 0 bases from V and 6 from J; bases not matched to a gene: 4. The CDR3 is 17 residues long. Germline V lookup: CDR1 MGHRA, CDR2 YSYEKL. CDR3 nucleotides: TGCGCCAGCAGCCAAGAAAGAGGACTAGCGGGAGGGGATACGCAGTATTTT. Translation: CASSQERGLAGGDTQYF.

This chain joins TRBV5-1 and TRBJ2-7; 8 nucleotides match TRBD1. V gave up 3 bases and J gave up 7 bases; unmatched junction bases: 12. Per the germline V gene, CDR1 is SGHRS and CDR2 is YFSETQ. CDR3 length: 15 amino acids. The chain's CDR3 is CASSYPTGAKAEQYF. The CDR3, as DNA: TGCGCCAGCAGCTACCCGACAGGGGCCAAGGCTGAGCAGTACTTC.

The chain links TRBV10-3 to TRBJ2-7; D gene ambiguous. Trimming pared 0 bases from V and 4 bases from J, leaving 7 bases between. Germline loops: CDR1 ENHRY, CDR2 SYGVKD. There are 13 residues in the CDR3. The CDR3 region has the DNA TGTGCCATCAGTGAGTCACAGTCGTACGAGCAGTACTTC. Translation: CAISESQSYEQYF.

The chain employs TRBV10-3 and TRBJ2-1; 15 positions match TRBD2. The junction had 14 bases not matched to a gene; V was cut back by 6 bases and J by 5 bases. The CDR3 has 19 residues. Germline V gene data show CDR1 as ENHRY and CDR2 as SYGVKD. The DNA of the CDR3 is TGTGCCATCAGACCCGGACTAGCGGGAGGGGGAGTGGACCACAATGAGCAGTTCTTC. It codes for CAIRPGLAGGGVDHNEQFF.

The gene calls are TRBV9 and TRBJ2-3; no clear D. V lost 0 bases and J lost 3, with 14 bases in between. There are 16 residues in the CDR3. CDR1 is SGDLS, CDR2 YYNGEE, per germline. This CDR3 is CASSVVGPLRTDTQYF. CDR3 coding DNA: TGTGCCAGCAGCGTAGTGGGCCCCCTGCGGACAGATACGCAGTATTTT.

The genes are TRBV19 and TRBJ1-5; D not certain. The length of the CDR3 is 13 residues. Germline assignment: CDR1 LNHDA and CDR2 SQIVND (reference sequence). Trimming shortened V by 5 bases and J by 4 bases, and 9 bases separated the two germline ends. CDR3 region: CASSQGQNQPQHF. CDR3 nucleotide sequence: TGTGCCAGTAGTCAAGGCCAAAATCAGCCCCAGCATTTT.

The gene calls are TRBV30 and TRBJ2-3, with D hard to call. Germline V gene sequence: CDR1 GTSNPN, CDR2 SVGIG (reference sequence). V lost 4 bases to trimming and J lost 2 bases, with 7 bases between them. CDR3 length: 12 amino acids. CDR3 loop: CAWTRNTDTQYF. DNA of the CDR3: TGTGCCTGGACCCGAAACACAGATACGCAGTATTTT.

The genes are TRBV9 and TRBJ2-7; D is possibly TRBD1 (5 bases). The CDR3 spans 16 residues. Germline loops: CDR1 SGDLS, CDR2 YYNGEE. V lost 0 bases and J 0 bases, leaving 13 bases between the germline ends. The CDR3 bases are TGTGCCAGCAGCGTAGGGCCCTCGACAGTCTCCTACGAGCAGTACTTC. This sequence encodes CASSVGPSTVSYEQYF.

The chain combines TRBV5-6 with TRBJ1-2, with TRBD1 matching 7 bases. CDR3 length: 16 residues. From germline, CDR1 is SGHDT and CDR2 YYEEEE. V lost 2 bases, J lost 4 bases, and 11 bases stayed unmatched. The CDR3 region is CASSFMRQGPIYGYTF. The DNA of the CDR3 is TGTGCCAGCAGCTTCATGAGACAGGGTCCTATCTATGGCTACACCTTC.

This clone was found a few times. The chain is built from TRBV11-2 and TRBJ2-3; D not certain. CDR3 length equals 15 residues. Trimming stripped 0 bases from V and 3 bases from J, with 10 bases between. Germline V gene sequence: CDR1 SGHAT, CDR2 FQNNGV. The CDR3 DNA reads as TGTGCCAGCAGCTTAGACGGTGCCAGGACAGATACGCAGTATTTT. It is translated as CASSLDGARTDTQYF.

This chain uses TRBV11-1 with TRBJ2-4; D is possibly TRBD2 (6 bases). CDR1 is SGHAT, CDR2 FQDESV, per germline (reference sequence). The V end was cut by 2 bases, the J end by 6 bases, with 11 bases between. This CDR3 has 14 amino acids. The CDR3 nucleotides are TGTGCCAGCAGCTTACCGGGGGAGAGAAACATTCAGTACTTC. Protein: CASSLPGERNIQYF.

The V call is TRBV30, the J call TRBJ1-4; D perhaps matches TRBD1 (5 bases). The V gene's germline CDR1 is GTSNPN and CDR2 SVGIG (reference sequence). The CDR3 length is 14 residues. Trimming removed 1 base from V and 4 bases from J, with 10 bases in between. This CDR3 reads CAWSGWGSNEKLFF. The CDR3 region has the DNA TGTGCCTGGAGTGGTTGGGGGAGTAATGAAAAACTGTTTTTT.